Below, 3 T cell receptor beta chains from the same sample are listed, as sequenced in a study of immune cell composition in non-small cell lung cancer. Sequenced by immunoSEQ multiplex PCR; TCRdb stores in-frame clones only, minus some. The sample contains 13,000 or so clones, roughly 73% of which appear only once. Material for sequencing was lung tumor tissue. All receptors derive from a human donor with non-small cell lung cancer.

This clone was counted a few times. CDR3 amino acids: CASSEARGRTDTQYF. DNA for the CDR3: TGTGCCAGCAGTGAAGCCCGGGGTCGCACAGATACGCAGTATTTT. The V call is TRBV2, the J call TRBJ2-3, with D perhaps TRBD2 (5 bases). V dropped 0 bases and J dropped 1 base, with 8 bases sitting between them. Germline CDR1 and CDR2: SNHLY and FYNNEI. This CDR3 contains 15 residues.

This clone came up a few times. The chain carries TRBV27 and TRBJ2-3, with 11 nucleotides matching TRBD2. Germline CDR1 MNHEY, CDR2 SMNVEV (reference sequence). The CDR3 consists of 16 residues. V was pared by 7 bases and J by 5 bases, with 11 bases of the junction left unmatched. CDR3 sequence: CASNGFSGRAGDTQYF. The CDR3, as DNA: TGTGCCAGCAATGGTTTTAGCGGGAGGGCAGGAGATACGCAGTATTTT.

V and J are TRBV10-3 and TRBJ1-1; 7 bases are shared with TRBD1. The CDR3 has 13 amino acids. Germline lookup yields CDR1 ENHRY and CDR2 SYGVKD. With 8 bases clipped from V and 7 bases from J, the junction kept 10 bases outside the gene matches. The CDR3 sequence is CAIRPGQGDEAFF. As DNA, the CDR3 is TGTGCCATCCGACCGGGGCAGGGGGATGAAGCTTTCTTT.